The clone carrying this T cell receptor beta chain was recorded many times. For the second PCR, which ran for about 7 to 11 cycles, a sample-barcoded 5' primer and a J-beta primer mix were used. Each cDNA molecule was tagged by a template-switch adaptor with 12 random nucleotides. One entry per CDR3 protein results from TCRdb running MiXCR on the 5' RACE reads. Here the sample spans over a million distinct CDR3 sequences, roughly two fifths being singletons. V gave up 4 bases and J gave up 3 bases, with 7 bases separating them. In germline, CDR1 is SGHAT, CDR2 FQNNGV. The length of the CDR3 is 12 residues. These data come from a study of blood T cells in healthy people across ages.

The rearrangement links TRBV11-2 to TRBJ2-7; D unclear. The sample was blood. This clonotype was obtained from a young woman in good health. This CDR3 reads CASSSLLYEQYF. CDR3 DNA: TGTGCCAGCAGCTCCCTCCTCTACGAGCAGTACTTC.